This TCR beta chain appears in the sequencing data of a study of T cells after yellow fever vaccination. General study results and limits: Just a small share of clonotypes turned up in the CD4 compartment as well as the CD8 compartment. Although the secondary response was weaker, it peaked faster, at day 5 versus 15. In post-booster samples, most primary-vaccination clones reappeared (about 95% CD4, 70% to 90% CD8).

The authors made TCR cDNA by 5'RACE template switching, adding a universal primer site and UMIs. TCRdb fed the 5' RACE reads into MiXCR, producing one record per CDR3 protein. The sample has some 500,000 distinct CDR3 sequences; 13% are singletons. In its sample, this clonotype was seen a few times. Antigen: not known. This sample comprised PBMCs, obtained on the day of the yellow fever booster vaccination. The sequence was collected from a man between 25 and 39 years old who received the YFV17D yellow fever vaccine.

CDR3 amino acids: CASSYSRGSYNEQFF. As DNA, the CDR3 is TGTGCCAGCAGTTACTCGAGGGGCTCCTACAATGAGCAGTTCTTC. The rearrangement links TRBV6-5 to TRBJ2-1; possibly TRBD1 or TRBD2 for D (5 bases each). Germline V gene sequence: CDR1 MNHEY, CDR2 SVGAGI. The CDR3 spans 15 residues. V was shortened by 0 bases and J by 0 bases, with 6 bases between the two germline ends.